Below, 12 T cell receptor beta chains from the same sample are listed, as sequenced in a study of cytomegalovirus exposure and HLA in healthy donors. This PCR relied on a set of 60 Vbeta primers and 13 Jbeta primers. The data were produced by immunoSEQ multiplex PCR, yet TCRdb's version contains in-frame clones alone and is incomplete. Of roughly 44,000 clones detected, over 70% appear once; the ten largest clones hold around 3%. The material sequenced was PBMCs. The origin of the receptors is a man in his fifties or sixties in good health and CMV-seronegative.

The chain couples TRBV28 to TRBJ1-2; 8 positions match TRBD1. V shed 5 bases, J shed 6 bases, and the junction held 8 bases outside the gene matches. The CDR3 spans 14 residues. From germline, CDR1 is MDHEN and CDR2 SYDVKM. Here the CDR3 reads CASSRTGLYNGYTF. In nucleotides, the CDR3 is TGTGCCAGCAGTCGGACAGGGCTTTATAATGGCTACACCTTC.

The genes are TRBV7-2 and TRBJ2-7; TRBD2 aligns across 13 bases. The germline gives CDR1 SGHTA, CDR2 FQGNSA. The CDR3 is 17 amino acids. V lost 1 base, J lost 0 bases, and 3 bases stayed unmatched. As DNA, the CDR3 is TGTGCCAGCAGCTTAGGGACTAGCGGGAGCTACTCCTACGAGCAGTACTTC. It encodes CASSLGTSGSYSYEQYF.

This chain uses TRBV11-2 with TRBJ1-2; TRBD1 is a possible D gene (5 bases). CDR1 SGHAT and CDR2 FQNNGV come from the germline V gene. The CDR3 has 15 residues. The V and J ends lost 5 bases and 8 bases respectively, with 21 bases between them. In DNA, the CDR3 is TGTGCCAGCAGCCCCTACGGGGGAGAAAGAGTAGGCTACACCTTC. Translating it yields CASSPYGGERVGYTF.

As DNA, the CDR3 is TGTGCCAGCAGCTCGCTCAGGGGGACAGGGGCCTCGAACACCGGGGAGCTGTTTTTT. Its protein is CASSSLRGTGASNTGELFF. The J gene is TRBJ2-2, the V gene TRBV7-8; TRBD1 aligns across 10 bases. The junction had 11 bases not matched to a gene; V was cut back by 4 bases and J by 0 bases. CDR1 and CDR2 (germline): SGHVS, FQNEAQ. CDR3 length equals 19 residues.

The V and J genes are TRBV6-1 and TRBJ1-5; D is uncertain. The CDR3 loop spans 13 amino acids. Trimming pared 7 bases from V and 1 base from J, leaving 8 bases between. The germline CDR1 and CDR2 sequences are MNHNS and SASEGT. CDR3 sequence: CASTTGSNQPQHF. CDR3 in DNA: TGTGCCAGCACTACGGGGAGCAATCAGCCCCAGCATTTT.

As concerns this clone: The junction departs from the called germline gene at one end, perhaps through a read error. The chain employs TRBV7-9 and TRBJ2-7, with a weak D call TRBD1 (5 bases). CDR3 size: 13 residues. CDR1 and CDR2 (germline): SEHNR, FQNEAQ (reference sequence). The CDR3: CSSSLGRDYEQYF. CDR3 sequence (DNA): TGTTCCAGCAGCTTAGGCAGGGACTACGAGCAGTACTTC.

V and J are TRBV27 and TRBJ1-2; D gene uncertain. This CDR3 has 16 residues. Trimming shortened V by 5 bases and J by 3 bases, and 19 bases separated the two germline ends. CDR1 MNHEY and CDR2 SMNVEV come from the germline V gene (reference sequence). The chain's CDR3 is CASSRGWSGYDYGYTF. The CDR3 DNA follows: TGTGCCAGCAGTCGCGGGTGGTCGGGTTATGACTATGGCTACACCTTC.

The rearrangement links TRBV6-6 to TRBJ2-7; 7 nucleotides agree with TRBD1. The CDR3 contains 14 residues. The germline V gene has CDR1 MNHNY and CDR2 SVGAGI (reference sequence). The ends lost 4 bases at V and 0 bases at J; junction bases unmatched: 3. The CDR3 DNA is TGTGCCAGCAGTTTAGGACAGGACTCCTACGAGCAGTACTTC. It yields the protein CASSLGQDSYEQYF.

The rearrangement uses TRBV11-3 and TRBJ2-3, with D perhaps TRBD2 (6 bases). Trimming pared 5 bases from V and 1 base from J, leaving 19 bases between. Germline loops: CDR1 SGHNT, CDR2 YENEEA. CDR3 length equals 17 residues. DNA for the CDR3: TGTGCCAGCAGCCCCGGCGTCGGGGACTCTGGCACAGATACGCAGTATTTT. Translating gives CASSPGVGDSGTDTQYF. Together with reference TRBV11-3 and TRBJ2-3, the CDR3 gives the full variable domain: EAGVVQSPRYKIIEKKQPVAFWCNPISGHNTLYWYLQNLGQGPELLIRYENEEAVDDSQLPKDRFSAERLKGVDSTLKIQPAELGDSAVYLCASSPGVGDSGTDTQYFGPGTRLTVL.

This clone was detected once. This rearrangement joins TRBV19 to TRBJ2-7; TRBD2 is a possible D gene (5 bases). Germline V gene data show CDR1 as LNHDA and CDR2 as SQIVND (reference sequence). The V end was cut by 7 bases, the J end by 6 bases, with 16 bases between. CDR3 size: 13 residues. The CDR3 region has the DNA TGTGCCAGTACAGGATATACACGGGGCGAGCAGTACTTC. Translation gives CASTGYTRGEQYF.

CDR3 sequence (DNA): TGTGCCAGCAGCTTAGTCACTAGCGGGCCTAGCTCCTACAATGAGCAGTTCTTC. It encodes CASSLVTSGPSSYNEQFF. This rearrangement joins TRBV11-2 to TRBJ2-1; 9 nucleotides align to TRBD2. The CDR3 extends over 18 amino acids. Germline V lookup: CDR1 SGHAT, CDR2 FQNNGV. Unmatched junction bases numbered 7, after V lost 1 base and J lost 0 bases. Together with reference TRBV11-2 and TRBJ2-1, the CDR3 gives the full variable domain: EAGVAQSPRYKIIEKRQSVAFWCNPISGHATLYWYQQILGQGPKLLIQFQNNGVVDDSQLPKDRFSAERLKGVDSTLKIQPAKLEDSAVYLCASSLVTSGPSSYNEQFFGPGTRLTVL.

This chain uses TRBV15 with TRBJ2-7; D is ambiguous. Between the trimmed V and J ends, which lost 4 bases and 3 bases, there was a span of 10 bases. This CDR3 is 13 amino acids long. Looked up from germline, CDR1 is LNHNV and CDR2 is YYDKDF (reference sequence). The CDR3 bases are TGTGCCACCAGCACTGAATGGAGCTACGAGCAGTACTTC. The encoded protein is CATSTEWSYEQYF.